One sample yielded the 2 T cell receptor beta chains listed below, sequenced in a study of CD8 T cells in ankylosing spondylitis. One entry per CDR3 protein results from TCRdb running MiXCR on the 5' RACE reads. The sample has 250,000 to 350,000 distinct CDR3 sequences, around 20% seen once; the top ten hold 7.8%. The sequenced sample consisted of blood, either unsorted or a sorted T cell fraction (not recorded which). These receptor sequences come from a male donor with ankylosing spondylitis or in good health (not recorded which).

The chain joins TRBV5-5 to TRBJ1-5, with unresolved D. CDR3 length equals 14 residues. Trimming cost V 2 bases and J 1 base, with 7 bases left between them. Germline CDR1 and CDR2: SGHKS and YYEKEE (reference sequence). The CDR3 loop is CASSLINSNQPQHF. The DNA of the CDR3 is TGTGCCAGCAGCTTAATTAACAGCAATCAGCCCCAGCATTTT. The whole variable domain, remainder taken from reference TRBV5-5 and TRBJ1-5, is DAGVTQSPTHLIKTRGQQVTLRCSPISGHKSVSWYQQVLGQGPQFIFQYYEKEERGRGNFPDRFSARQFPNYSSELNVNALLLGDSALYLCASSLINSNQPQHFGDGTRLSIL.

The CDR3 loop is CASSAPTGGAEPQHF. DNA of the CDR3: TGTGCCAGCAGTGCCCCGACAGGGGGTGCGGAGCCCCAGCATTTT. This chain uses TRBV25-1 with TRBJ1-5, with 9 nucleotides matching TRBD1. The germline CDR1 and CDR2 sequences are MGHDK and SYGVNS. V trimming: 4 bases; J trimming: 8 bases; junction bases outside the gene matches: 9. The CDR3 has 15 amino acids.